This entry lists 6 T cell receptor beta chains sequenced from one sample in a study of glioma-infiltrating T cells. TCR alpha and beta CDR3 regions were amplified from RNA using iRepertoire nested multiplex PCR. MiXCR, run by TCRdb on the multiplex PCR reads, gives a single entry per CDR3 protein. The table lists about 380,000 distinct CDR3 sequences, about 40% of them singletons, with about 12% in the top ten. Specimen: glioma tissue, nonneoplastic brain tissue, or PBMCs (not recorded which). The origin of the receptors is a human donor with low-grade glioma or glioblastoma, undergoing nonglioma brain surgery, or in good health (not recorded which).

With regard to this clonotype: Just one base apart from a much larger clone, this may be a read error. The chain recombines TRBV6-2 or TRBV6-3 with TRBJ1-1; TRBD1 agrees at 7 bases. Germline V lookup: CDR1 MNHEY, CDR2 SVGEGT. The CDR3 covers 15 residues. CDR3 in DNA: TGTGCCAGCGGTTACTCTAGACAGGGTGATACTGAAGCTTTCTTT. It encodes CASGYSRQGDTEAFF.

The genes are TRBV4-2 and TRBJ2-5, with D possibly matching TRBD2 (6 bases). CDR1 and CDR2 (germline): LGHNA, YNFKEQ. The CDR3 runs to 15 residues. V lost 1 base and J 5 bases, leaving 14 bases between the germline ends. For the CDR3, the DNA is TGTGCCAGCAGCCAAGCGGGAGAGGGGCAGGAGACCCAGTACTTC. As protein: CASSQAGEGQETQYF.

The genes are TRBV6-1 and TRBJ2-3; 7 bases align to TRBD2. V was clipped by 9 bases and J by 3 bases; unmatched bases: 12. Germline loops: CDR1 MNHNS, CDR2 SASEGT. This CDR3 is built from 15 residues. As DNA, the CDR3 is TGTGCCAGTAGCCCCGGGGGAGGGCTGACAGATACGCAGTATTTT. Protein sequence: CASSPGGGLTDTQYF.

The gene calls are TRBV28 and TRBJ2-1, with D possibly matching TRBD2 (6 bases). There are 14 residues in the CDR3. Trimming removed 7 bases at V and 2 bases at J, with 12 bases between. Germline V gene sequence: CDR1 MDHEN, CDR2 SYDVKM. The CDR3, as DNA: TGTGCCAGCACCATGAGGAGGGCCTACAATGAGCAGTTCTTC. This gives the protein CASTMRRAYNEQFF.

Remarks on this clonotype: Since a much larger clone is just one base distant, this may be a read error. The genes are TRBV6-9 and TRBJ1-1; D is undetermined. Trimming stripped 4 bases from V and 6 bases from J, with 18 bases between. Germline V gene lookup returns CDR1 MNHGY and CDR2 SVAAGI. The CDR3 is made up of 15 amino acids. The CDR3 bases are TGTGCCAGCAGTTCGAAGCCTAACACGGGAGCTGAAGCTTTCTTT. It codes for CASSSKPNTGAEAFF.

In the case of this clonotype: One junction end disagrees with the germline gene, perhaps due to a read error. This chain joins TRBV7-2 and TRBJ2-5, with 10 bases matching TRBD2. Per germline, CDR1 SGHTA and CDR2 FQGNSA. The CDR3 is made up of 13 amino acids. CDR3 coding DNA: TGTGCCTCCTCTAGCGGGAGATTGGAGACCAAGTACTTC. Translating it yields CASSSGRLETKYF. The variable domain in full, completed from reference TRBV7-2 and TRBJ2-5, reads GAGVSQSPSNKVTEKGKDVELRCDPISGHTALYWYRQSLGQGLEFLIYFQGNSAPDKSGLPSDRFSAERTGGSVSTLTIQRTQQEDSAVYLCASSSGRLETKYFGPGTRLLVL.